What follows is one TCR beta chain and its context. TCRdb's table, derived via immunoSEQ multiplex PCR, lists solely in-frame clones and lacks some. The sample records about 85,000 clones, approximately 91% being singletons. Trimming took off 7 bases at V and 0 bases at J, with 10 bases between the two ends. Germline CDR1 SGHRS, CDR2 YFSETQ. CDR3 length equals 14 residues. The data were obtained in a study of control samples from healthy donors and cancer patients. V gene TRBV5-1 combines with J gene TRBJ2-2, with a tentative D call TRBD2 (6 bases). This TCR came from an older woman in good health. Material for sequencing was blood. In DNA form, the CDR3 reads TGCGCCAGCGGGACTGACCCGAACACCGGGGAGCTGTTTTTT. This encodes CASGTDPNTGELFF.